This TCR beta chain emerged from a study of Ad26.COV2.S vaccination and SARS-CoV-2 variants. Study-level results: Vaccine and placebo recipients had comparable breadth of non-spike TCRs. There was reportedly substantial breadth in spike-specific CD8+ and CD4+ T cell responses after vaccination.

Concerning this clone itself: Its antigen remains unknown.

CDR1 and CDR2 (germline): MNHEY, SVGEGT. After removal of 5 bases from V and 3 bases from J, the junction contained 5 bases not matched to a gene. The CDR3 sequence is 15 residues long. Only in-frame clones appear in the TCRdb table, and some are missing; sequencing was by immunoSEQ multiplex PCR. The profile covers over 110,000 clones, with about nine tenths appearing a single time and around 5% taken by the ten largest. The chain joins TRBV6-2 or TRBV6-3 to TRBJ2-2, with TRBD1 matching over 8 bases. The material was peripheral blood, obtained after recovery from COVID-19. The source is a human donor who had recovered from COVID-19. CDR3 nucleotides: TGTGCCAGCAGTACCGGACAGGGTCACACCGGGGAGCTGTTTTTT. This translates into CASSTGQGHTGELFF.